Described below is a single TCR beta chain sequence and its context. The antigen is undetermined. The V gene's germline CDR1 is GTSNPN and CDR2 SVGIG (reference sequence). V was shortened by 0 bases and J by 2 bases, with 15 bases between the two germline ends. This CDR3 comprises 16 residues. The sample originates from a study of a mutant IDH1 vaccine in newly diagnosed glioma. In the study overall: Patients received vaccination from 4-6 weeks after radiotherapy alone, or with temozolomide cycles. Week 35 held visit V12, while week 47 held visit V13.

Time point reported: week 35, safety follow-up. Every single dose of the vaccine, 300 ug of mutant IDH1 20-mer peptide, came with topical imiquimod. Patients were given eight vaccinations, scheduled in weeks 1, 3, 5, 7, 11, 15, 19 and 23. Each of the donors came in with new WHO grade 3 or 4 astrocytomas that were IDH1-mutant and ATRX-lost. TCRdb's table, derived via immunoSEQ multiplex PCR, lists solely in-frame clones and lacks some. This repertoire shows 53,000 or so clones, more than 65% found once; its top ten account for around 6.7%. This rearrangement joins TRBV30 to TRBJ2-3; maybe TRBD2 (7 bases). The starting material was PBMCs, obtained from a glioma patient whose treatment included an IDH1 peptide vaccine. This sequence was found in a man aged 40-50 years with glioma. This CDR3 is CAWSVRRGGATDTQYF. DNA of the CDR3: TGTGCCTGGAGTGTACGGAGGGGGGGCGCCACAGATACGCAGTATTTT.